A single sample gave rise to the 4 T cell receptor beta chains below, sequenced in a study of beta chain features in type 1 diabetes. The sequenced template was cDNA made from the entire isolated RNA. TCRdb's table, derived via immunoSEQ multiplex PCR, lists solely in-frame clones and lacks some. The table has fewer than 500,000 clones, more than 11% seen once. The sample was naive CD4+ T cells from blood. These receptors were collected from a man aged 25 to 40 in good health.

The chain combines TRBV5-1 with TRBJ2-1, with 8 nucleotides matching TRBD2. Germline CDR1 reads SGHRS; CDR2 reads YFSETQ. Germline trimming cut 0 bases from V and 7 bases from J; bases unmatched to any gene: 12. CDR3 length equals 17 residues. In DNA form, the CDR3 reads TGCGCCAGCAGCTTGGAGGGGATGGCGGGAGGTTGGAATGAGCAGTTCTTC. Its protein is CASSLEGMAGGWNEQFF.

This clone has just a few counts. J is TRBJ2-3 and V is TRBV25-1; D might be TRBD1 (5 bases). CDR1 and CDR2 (germline): MGHDK, SYGVNS. This CDR3 spans 14 amino acids. V was pared by 2 bases and J by 4 bases, with 10 bases between. Here the CDR3 DNA reads TGTGCCAGCAGTGAAGCTCAGGGTGCAGATACGCAGTATTTT. This translates into CASSEAQGADTQYF.

This clone appeared a few times. The chain employs TRBV28 and TRBJ1-2, with D unclear. CDR1 is MDHEN, CDR2 SYDVKM, per germline. The germline V and J ends were trimmed by 8 bases and 5 bases, with 9 bases remaining between them. The length of the CDR3 is 11 residues. The CDR3, as DNA: TGTGCCAGCGGACGGTGGTATGGCTACACCTTC. Translating it yields CASGRWYGYTF.

This clone occurred a few times. V is TRBV18 and J is TRBJ2-4, with D tentatively TRBD2 (5 bases). The CDR3 covers 13 residues. V gave up 4 bases and J gave up 4 bases, with 8 bases separating them. The germline CDR1 and CDR2 sequences are KGHSH and LQKENI. The CDR3 DNA sequence: TGTGCCAGCTCACTCGGGATTAAAAACATTCAGTACTTC. Its protein is CASSLGIKNIQYF.